The 16 T cell receptor beta chains listed next were all sequenced from one sample in a study of vaccination effects on CD4 cells after COVID-19. In the ViraFEST assay, antigen-specific CD4+ clonotypes were identified by expansion after peptide-pool stimulation. Cells that had been cultured for roughly 9 days were the source of isolated CD4+ T cells. Everyone in the study got two shots of either the BNT162b2 or mRNA-1273 vaccine. Only in-frame clones appear in the TCRdb table, and some are missing; sequencing was by immunoSEQ multiplex PCR. Of 65,000 to 95,000 clones detected, 77% appear once; the ten largest clones hold about 1%. Their cognate antigens are unknown. The sample in question was CD4+ T cells from PBMCs cultured with HCoV-OC43 spike peptides, obtained after COVID-19 vaccination. Subset reported: HCoV-OC43 spike overlapping peptide pool stimulation. These TCRs come from a human donor who received a COVID-19 vaccine.

The chain uses TRBV11-2 and TRBJ2-5, with 7 bases matching TRBD2. Looked up from germline, CDR1 is SGHAT and CDR2 is FQNNGV. The CDR3 length is 14 residues. After removal of 3 bases from V and 1 base from J, the junction contained 2 bases not matched to a gene. The CDR3 region is CASSFWGGQETQYF. Written as DNA, the CDR3 is TGTGCCAGCAGCTTCTGGGGGGGCCAAGAGACCCAGTACTTC.

The rearrangement links TRBV7-9 to TRBJ2-3; 8 bases align to TRBD1. The J segment lost 4 bases and the V segment lost 3 bases, leaving 3 bases of the junction unmatched. This CDR3 spans 14 amino acids. Germline V lookup: CDR1 SEHNR, CDR2 FQNEAQ (reference sequence). DNA of the CDR3: TGTGCCAGCAGCTTTGGACAGGGCCCAGATACGCAGTATTTT. It encodes CASSFGQGPDTQYF.

The V and J genes are TRBV3-1 (or the pseudogene TRBV3-2) and TRBJ1-6; possibly TRBD1 for D (6 bases). Germline V gene lookup returns CDR1 LGHDT and CDR2 YNNKEL (reference sequence). V dropped 4 bases and J dropped 5 bases, with 15 bases sitting between them. The CDR3 consists of 16 residues. The CDR3 loop reads CASSPTQGPNNSPLHF. In nucleotides, the CDR3 is TGTGCCAGCAGCCCAACACAGGGCCCAAATAATTCACCCCTCCACTTT.

V gene TRBV5-4 combines with J gene TRBJ1-2; TRBD1 matches 9 bases. Germline V gives CDR1 SGHNT, CDR2 YYREEE (reference sequence). V dropped 5 bases and J dropped 5; count of bases not matched to a gene: 10. The CDR3 has 15 residues. For the CDR3, the DNA is TGTGCCAGCAGTTATCCGGGACAGGGAAGTTATGGCTACACCTTC. It translates to CASSYPGQGSYGYTF.

The chain has TRBV2 and TRBJ2-4, with TRBD2 matching over 8 bases. CDR1 SNHLY and CDR2 FYNNEI come from the germline V gene. The CDR3 sequence is 13 residues long. Unmatched junction bases numbered 7, after V lost 10 bases and J lost 5 bases. CDR3 region: CANGGGLENIQYF. The DNA for the CDR3 is TGTGCCAACGGGGGGGGCCTCGAAAACATTCAGTACTTC.

This clone has a single count. V is TRBV7-2 and J is TRBJ2-5; tentative D call: TRBD1 (5 bases). The CDR3 spans 14 residues. CDR1 is SGHTA, CDR2 FQGNSA, per germline. Trimming left V 5 bases short and J 2 bases short, with 12 bases between. CDR3 bases: TGTGCCAGCAGCGTTAGTGGGGCACAAGAGACCCAGTACTTC. It translates to CASSVSGAQETQYF.

In this sample, this clone turned up once. The junction departs from germline at one end; a sequencing error may be responsible. V usage is TRBV6-5 and J usage is TRBJ1-3; a possible D gene is TRBD1 (5 bases). Germline CDR1 is MNHEY and CDR2 is SVGAGI. The CDR3 loop spans 14 amino acids. CDR3 bases: TGTGCCAGCAGTGACTCAGGGTGGGGAAACACCATATATTTT. It translates to CASSDSGWGNTIYF.

This clone was seen more than once but under ten times. This rearrangement joins TRBV19 to TRBJ1-2; unclear D gene. Trimming removed 5 bases at V and 8 bases at J, with 12 bases between. In germline, CDR1 is LNHDA, CDR2 SQIVND (reference sequence). The CDR3 runs to 12 residues. The CDR3 nucleotides read TGTGCCAGTAGTCGAATGGGTCACGGCTACACCTTC. Its protein product is CASSRMGHGYTF. Looking up the rest from reference TRBV19 and TRBJ1-2 gives the full variable domain: DGGITQSPKYLFRKEGQNVTLSCEQNLNHDAMYWYRQDPGQGLRLIYYSQIVNDFQKGDIAEGYSVSREKKESFPLTVTSAQKNPTAFYLCASSRMGHGYTFGSGTRLTVV.

This chain connects TRBV19 to TRBJ2-1; D remains unclear. Trimming left V 4 bases short and J 2 bases short, with 12 bases between. The CDR3 consists of 15 residues. Germline V gives CDR1 LNHDA, CDR2 SQIVND (reference sequence). The CDR3 sequence is CASSTTEAPYNEQFF. CDR3 sequence (DNA): TGTGCCAGTAGTACCACAGAGGCCCCCTACAATGAGCAGTTCTTC.

This clone was detected only a few times. The chain uses TRBV28 and TRBJ2-3, with 7 bases that match TRBD2. Germline V gene lookup returns CDR1 MDHEN and CDR2 SYDVKM. The CDR3 loop spans 14 amino acids. Losses at the gene ends were 5 bases for V and 1 base for J; bases not matched to a gene: 3. CDR3: CASSGAGGTDTQYF. The CDR3 coding sequence is TGTGCCAGCAGTGGGGCGGGGGGCACAGATACGCAGTATTTT.

This clone was seen more than once but under ten times. The CDR3 protein is CASSDSTAYEQYV. DNA for the CDR3: TGTGCCAGCAGTGACTCGACAGCGTACGAGCAGTACGTC. The chain carries TRBV6-4 and TRBJ2-7; a possible D gene is TRBD1 (5 bases). In germline, CDR1 is MRHNA, CDR2 SNTAGT. Trimming stripped 0 bases from V and 4 bases from J, with 7 bases between. The CDR3 is made up of 13 amino acids.

This clone turned up a few times. CDR3 bases: TGTGCCATCGGTACAGGGCGACAAGCTGGAAACACCATATATTTT. It encodes CAIGTGRQAGNTIYF. The rearrangement joins TRBV10-3 to TRBJ1-3; TRBD1 is a possible D gene (6 bases). CDR1 is ENHRY, CDR2 SYGVKD, per germline. V lost 8 bases and J 2 bases, leaving 16 bases between the germline ends. The CDR3 is made up of 15 amino acids.

This clone was counted a few times. The chain is built from TRBV4-1 and TRBJ2-1; D gene ambiguous. The V end lost 4 bases, the J end lost 0 bases, and 16 bases lay between the germline ends. Germline V CDR1 and CDR2: MGHRA, YSYEKL. This CDR3 spans 17 amino acids. CDR3 amino acids: CASSPTLGRSSYNEQFF. For the CDR3, the DNA is TGCGCCAGCAGCCCCACCCTCGGACGGAGCTCCTACAATGAGCAGTTCTTC.

The chain has TRBV6-4 and TRBJ2-2; 9 bases line up with TRBD2. CDR3 length equals 18 residues. J gave up 2 bases and V 6 bases, and 13 bases lay outside the gene matches. CDR1 is MRHNA and CDR2 is SNTAGT in the germline V gene. CDR3 nucleotide sequence: TGTGCCAGCAGCCCCATCGGGAAAGCGGGGGGTAACACCGGGGAGCTGTTTTTT. It codes for CASSPIGKAGGNTGELFF.

V usage is TRBV4-1 and J usage is TRBJ1-1; 11 nucleotides align to TRBD1. With 3 bases clipped from V and 10 bases from J, the junction kept 7 bases outside the gene matches. CDR1 and CDR2 from the germline V gene are MGHRA and YSYEKL. This CDR3 spans 14 amino acids. The DNA of the CDR3 is TGCGCCAGCAGCCACCTGGACAGGGGGCGAGTAGCTTTCTTT. Its protein product is CASSHLDRGRVAFF.

The chain joins TRBV18 to TRBJ1-5, with unresolved D. Trimming shortened V by 3 bases and J by 5 bases, and 14 bases separated the two germline ends. The germline gives CDR1 KGHSH, CDR2 LQKENI. This CDR3 has 15 amino acids. The CDR3 DNA reads TGTGCCAGCTCACCGGCAGGCGGGTTTGATCAGCCCCAGCATTTT. This sequence encodes CASSPAGGFDQPQHF.